A selection of T cell receptor beta chains follows, all from one sample in a study of response to subunit inactivated influenza vaccine. TCRdb re-analysed the RT-PCR reads in MiXCR, keeping a single row per CDR3 protein. The sample holds over 150,000 distinct CDR3 sequences; about 9% are singletons and the top ten take about a tenth. Sequencing used non-naive T cells sorted from PBMCs, obtained on the day of vaccination. Receptor source: a man aged 50 or older who received an inactivated influenza vaccine. The CDR3 runs from the conserved cysteine through the conserved F or W. A D gene is named only where the DNA matches it firmly. Size values are once, few and many counts, or a class for expanded clones, and some rows have none.

j_gene,v_gene,abundance,d_gene,CDR3nt,CDR3aa
TRBJ2-2,TRBV5-1,once,TRBD2,TGCGCCAGCAGCTTGTTAGCGGGAGGGTCCCACACCGGGGAGCTGTTTTTT,CASSLLAGGSHTGELFF
TRBJ2-3,TRBV28,many,TRBD2,TGTGCCAGCAGTTTTTTAGCGGGGACTAGCGGTAGCACAGATACGCAGTATTTT,CASSFLAGTSGSTDTQYF
TRBJ2-7,TRBV6-5,few,TRBD2,TGTGCCAGCAGTTACACAGCGGGGGCGTACGAGCAGTACTTC,CASSYTAGAYEQYF
TRBJ2-7,TRBV7-6,-,TRBD1,TGTGCCAGCAGCCCCGGACAGGGCGGGTCGTTGGAGCAGTACTTC,CASSPGQGGSLEQYF
TRBJ1-1,TRBV9,many,TRBD1,TGTGCCAGCAGCCCGAGGGGGCGTGGAAACACTGAAGCTTTCTTT,CASSPRGRGNTEAFF
TRBJ2-3,TRBV6-1,few,-,TGTGCCAGTCACCTAGCGCCCCGCACAGATACGCAGTATTTT,CASHLAPRTDTQYF
TRBJ1-1,TRBV11-1,-,-,TGTGCCAGCAGCGCCGCGACAACGAACACTGAAGCTTTCTTT,CASSAATTNTEAFF
TRBJ2-5,TRBV20-1,few,TRBD2,TGCAGTGCTAGAGACACCCTAGCGGGAGCAGAGACCCAGTACTTC,CSARDTLAGAETQYF
TRBJ1-1,TRBV3-1,few,-,TGTGCCAGCAGCACGGGGGGTGTCAACACTGAAGCTTTCTTT,CASSTGGVNTEAFF
TRBJ1-1,TRBV29-1,many,-,TGCAGCGTTTACGGCGGTGAAAACACTGAAGCTTTCTTT,CSVYGGENTEAFF
TRBJ2-5,TRBV7-8,-,-,TGTGCCAGCAGCTTAGCGCAGGCGTACCAAGAGACCCAGTACTTC,CASSLAQAYQETQYF
TRBJ1-1,TRBV29-1,many,-,TGCAGCGTTGCGGGGAAGGGGGACACTGAAGCTTTCTTT,CSVAGKGDTEAFF
TRBJ2-3,TRBV7-2,many,TRBD2,TGTGCCAGCAGCTTTAGCGGGAGGGGCACAGATACGCAGTATTTT,CASSFSGRGTDTQYF
TRBJ2-3,TRBV5-4,few,-,TGTGCCAGCAGCTCCCACCACAGCACAGATACGCAGTATTTT,CASSSHHSTDTQYF
TRBJ1-6,TRBV6-1,many,-,TGTGCCAGCAGGGGGAGTAGGACGGAGAATTCACCCCTCCACTTT,CASRGSRTENSPLHF
TRBJ2-7,TRBV20-1,-,TRBD2,TGCAGTGCTAGAGCCGGACTAGTGAACTACGAGCAGTACTTC,CSARAGLVNYEQYF
TRBJ2-3,TRBV2,-,TRBD2,TGTGCCAGCAGAGCGGGAGTTAGTGCGCAGTATTTT,CASRAGVSAQYF
TRBJ2-7,TRBV20-1,few,TRBD1,TGCAGTGCCACGACAGGGGAAACCTACGAGCAGTACTTC,CSATTGETYEQYF
TRBJ2-7,TRBV18,many,-,TGTGCCAGCTCACCCGTGCAGGGTAGCCACGAGCAGTACTTC,CASSPVQGSHEQYF